This T cell receptor (beta chain) was observed in a study of blood T cell repertoires in COVID-19. For the study at large: Sample material is recorded as cDNA or gDNA derived from T cells, B-cell-depleted T cells, or PBMCs.

In the original workflow: Amplification from reference gene primers served as the basis for estimated nucleated cell counts. The repertoire was sequenced with immunoSEQ multiplex PCR; TCRdb's copy has only in-frame clones and lacks some. V and J calls and clone size come straight from that table; D and trimming were deduced from the DNA. This table has over 130,000 clones, 65% to 90% appearing once. Per germline, CDR1 MDHEN and CDR2 SYDVKM. V gave up 0 bases and J gave up 3 bases, with 15 bases separating them. CDR3 length: 17 amino acids. This rearrangement joins TRBV28 to TRBJ1-5; tentative D call: TRBD1 (5 bases). The sample comprised peripheral blood. The sequence came from a man between 65 and 85 years old with acute or convalescent COVID-19. The CDR3 is CASSLWISQALNQPQHF. The CDR3 DNA sequence: TGTGCCAGCAGTTTATGGATATCACAGGCCCTCAATCAGCCCCAGCATTTT.